This T cell receptor beta chain was recorded in a study of T cells in localized non-small cell lung cancer. Whole-study results and caveats: Highest T cell clonality was seen in uninvolved adjacent lung, surpassing that measured in tumor. For the top 100 tumor clones, a median approximately 50 also appeared in adjacent lung. A higher density of T cells in blood coincided with extended overall survival.

Some clones are missing from TCRdb's copy, which holds only in-frame ones; the method was immunoSEQ multiplex PCR. Of about 19,000 clones listed, approximately 82% are singletons. With regard to this clone: Its specificity is not known.

The CDR3 runs 15 residues. Trimming stripped 4 bases from V and 5 bases from J, with 17 bases between. The germline CDR1 and CDR2 sequences are LGHNA and YNFKEQ. The sequenced sample was peripheral blood, obtained before any cancer treatment. The TCR originated in a female donor of 60 years or more with stage I lung adenocarcinoma. This chain links TRBV4-2 with TRBJ2-5; D is possibly TRBD2 (6 bases). CDR3 residues: CASSRLTSSPETQYF. The DNA for the CDR3 is TGTGCCAGCAGCCGCCTAACTAGCAGCCCGGAGACCCAGTACTTC.